A single sample gave rise to the 14 T cell receptor beta chains below, sequenced in a study of blood T cell repertoires in COVID-19. TCRdb keeps only in-frame clones here, not all; method: immunoSEQ multiplex PCR. The repertoire holds fewer than 250,000 clones, 70% to 90% seen once, with 0.87% in the top ten. Sequencing was done on a sample of PBMCs or T cells enriched from blood (not recorded which). These receptors were collected from a man aged 45-60 years who had been exposed to COVID-19.

V and J are TRBV30 and TRBJ1-2; no reliable D call. Germline V gives CDR1 GTSNPN, CDR2 SVGIG (reference sequence). V shed 2 bases and J shed 0 bases, with 7 bases lying between them. The CDR3 runs 13 residues. The CDR3 sequence: CAWSPQTNYGYTF. The CDR3 DNA follows: TGTGCCTGGAGTCCCCAAACTAACTATGGCTACACCTTC.

The chain links TRBV21-1 to TRBJ1-5. TRBV21-1 is listed as a pseudogene. The CDR3 is made up of 18 amino acids. The CDR3 is CASSKVEGQRLGDQPQHF. The CDR3 DNA sequence: TGTGCCAGCAGCAAAGTGGAGGGGCAGCGGTTGGGGGATCAGCCCCAGCATTTT.

This chain links TRBV19 with TRBJ1-1; perhaps TRBD1 as D (6 bases). Germline assignment: CDR1 LNHDA and CDR2 SQIVND (reference sequence). The CDR3 runs 14 residues. V was pared by 6 bases and J by 2 bases, with 13 bases between. This CDR3 is CASSYIGGNTEAFF. The CDR3 DNA reads TGTGCCAGTAGCTATATAGGGGGTAACACTGAAGCTTTCTTT.

This rearrangement joins TRBV30 to TRBJ1-5; tentative D call: TRBD1 (5 bases). Trimming took off 5 bases at V and 5 bases at J, with 10 bases between the two ends. The germline CDR1 and CDR2 sequences are GTSNPN and SVGIG (reference sequence). The CDR3 is 12 residues long. CDR3 sequence (DNA): TGTGCCTGGGGGACTCTTGATCAGCCCCAGCATTTT. This codes for CAWGTLDQPQHF.

This chain joins TRBV2 and TRBJ2-4; 8 positions match TRBD1. After removal of 10 bases from V and 8 bases from J, the junction contained 4 bases not matched to a gene. Germline V gives CDR1 SNHLY, CDR2 FYNNEI. This CDR3 comprises 11 residues. The DNA of the CDR3 is TGTGCCACCGGACAGGGATACATTCAGTACTTC. Its translation: CATGQGYIQYF. The complete variable domain, with remaining parts taken from reference TRBV2 and TRBJ2-4, reads EPEVTQTPSHQVTQMGQEVILRCVPISNHLYFYWYRQILGQKVEFLVSFYNNEISEKSEIFDDQFSVERPDGSNFTLKIRSTKLEDSAMYFCATGQGYIQYFGAGTRLSVL.

This clone was seen a single time. The chain couples TRBV23-1 to TRBJ1-1, with 10 bases fitting TRBD1. TRBV23-1 has ORF status, its function being uncertain. J lost 7 bases, V lost 5 bases, and 4 bases had no gene match. The CDR3 totals 13 residues. In DNA, the CDR3 is TGCGCCAGCAGTAGGGACAGGGGCGTTGAAGCTTTCTTT. Amino acids: CASSRDRGVEAFF.

V usage is TRBV9 and J usage is TRBJ1-2; 7 bases match TRBD1. V lost 3 bases and J lost 2; bases outside the gene matches: 7. Germline CDR1 SGDLS, CDR2 YYNGEE. This CDR3 contains 15 residues. The CDR3 loop reads CASSETGQNNYGYTF. The CDR3 coding sequence is TGTGCCAGCAGCGAGACAGGGCAAAACAACTATGGCTACACCTTC.

This chain uses TRBV9 with TRBJ2-3; D is unclear. CDR3 size: 14 residues. CDR1 is SGDLS, CDR2 YYNGEE, per germline. The V end was cut by 2 bases, the J end by 2 bases, with 9 bases between. DNA for the CDR3: TGTGCCAGCAGCGTGGAGTACTACACAGATACGCAGTATTTT. This gives the protein CASSVEYYTDTQYF.

V is TRBV3-1 (or the pseudogene TRBV3-2) and J is TRBJ2-2, with unresolved D. The CDR3 length is 13 residues. Trimming cost V 6 bases and J 5 bases, with 10 bases left between them. The germline gives CDR1 LGHDT, CDR2 YNNKEL (reference sequence). This CDR3 is CASRRTATGELFF. The CDR3, as DNA: TGTGCCAGCAGGCGCACAGCTACCGGGGAGCTGTTTTTT.

This clone has a single count. This chain uses TRBV28 with TRBJ1-2; D is unresolved. The V and J ends lost 8 bases and 6 bases respectively, with 19 bases between them. The CDR3 length is 14 residues. Germline CDR1 and CDR2: MDHEN and SYDVKM. The CDR3 loop is CASSAPGSANGYTF. The DNA of the CDR3 is TGTGCCAGCTCCGCTCCCGGCAGCGCTAATGGCTACACCTTC.

The rearrangement uses TRBV7-9 and TRBJ2-1, with D perhaps TRBD2 (6 bases). V lost 3 bases, J lost 3 bases, and 12 bases lay in between. Germline V CDR1 and CDR2: SEHNR, FQNEAQ (reference sequence). The CDR3 covers 15 residues. The DNA of the CDR3 is TGTGCCAGCAGCTTCCGGGAAGCGGGCTACAATGAGCAGTTCTTC. This gives the protein CASSFREAGYNEQFF. Full variable domain (outside the CDR3, taken from reference TRBV7-9 and TRBJ2-1): DTGVSQNPRHKITKRGQNVTFRCDPISEHNRLYWYRQTLGQGPEFLTYFQNEAQLEKSRLLSDRFSAERPKGSFSTLEIQRTEQGDSAMYLCASSFREAGYNEQFFGPGTRLTVL.

V and J are TRBV7-3 and TRBJ2-3; TRBD1 agrees at 9 bases. This CDR3 has 15 amino acids. From germline, CDR1 is SGHTA and CDR2 FQGTGA. Trimming removed 0 bases from V and 4 bases from J; junction bases left unmatched: 2. CDR3 in DNA: TGTGCCAGCAGCTTAACCGGACAGGGGCCAGATACGCAGTATTTT. Translated: CASSLTGQGPDTQYF. Complete variable domain (other parts from reference TRBV7-3 and TRBJ2-3): GAGVSQTPSNKVTEKGKYVELRCDPISGHTALYWYRQSLGQGPEFLIYFQGTGAADDSGLPNDRFFAVRPEGSVSTLKIQRTERGDSAVYLCASSLTGQGPDTQYFGPGTRLTVL.

The CDR3 bases are TGTGCCGCCAAAACCGAGTACTCCTACAATGAGCAGTTCTTC. This translates into CAAKTEYSYNEQFF. This rearrangement joins TRBV10-3 to TRBJ2-1; D is ambiguous. V lost 11 bases to trimming and J lost 0 bases, with 14 bases between them. The CDR3 spans 14 residues. Looked up from germline, CDR1 is ENHRY and CDR2 is SYGVKD.

V usage is TRBV5-1 and J usage is TRBJ1-1; D possibly corresponds to TRBD1 (5 bases). The CDR3 runs 14 residues. Germline V gene data show CDR1 as SGHRS and CDR2 as YFSETQ. The germline V and J ends were trimmed by 5 bases and 1 base, with 12 bases remaining between them. CDR3 sequence reads: CASRLREGNTEAFF. As DNA, the CDR3 is TGCGCCAGCAGACTCAGGGAGGGGAACACTGAAGCTTTCTTT.